Listed below are T cell receptor beta chains from one sample, sequenced in a study of T cells in Graves' hyperthyroidism and ophthalmopathy. TCRdb called the multiplex PCR reads again in MiXCR, with one record for every CDR3 protein. The table has around 600,000 distinct CDR3 sequences, about 45% seen once. The specimen was peripheral blood or thyroid tissue (not recorded which). All receptors derive from an adult man with Graves' disease, either hyperthyroidism or ophthalmopathy (not recorded which). CDR3s leave out the opening cysteine and the closing phenylalanine or tryptophan. The order of the fields is V gene, J gene, CDR3 protein.

v_gene: TRBV25-1; j_gene: TRBJ1-6; CDR3aa: ASRDTGLRNSPLH
v_gene: TRBV24-1; j_gene: TRBJ1-5; CDR3aa: ATTGNRGLGSNQPQH
v_gene: TRBV7-2; j_gene: TRBJ2-7; CDR3aa: ASSYTGQGVGEQY
v_gene: TRBV6-1; j_gene: TRBJ1-2; CDR3aa: ASTSAADGYT
v_gene: TRBV7-2; j_gene: TRBJ1-2; CDR3aa: ASSLGGQGANYGYT
v_gene: TRBV15; j_gene: TRBJ1-5; CDR3aa: ATSRDLVWGEDQPQH
v_gene: TRBV10-3; j_gene: TRBJ2-7; CDR3aa: AIRDILEGDEQY
v_gene: TRBV29-1; j_gene: TRBJ2-5; CDR3aa: SVPPPGYQETQY
v_gene: TRBV6-5; j_gene: TRBJ1-3; CDR3aa: ASTSGLLAGNTIY
v_gene: TRBV15; j_gene: TRBJ1-5; CDR3aa: ATSRAGGEHQPQH
v_gene: TRBV12-3/TRBV12-4; j_gene: TRBJ2-5; CDR3aa: ASSVGSETQY
v_gene: TRBV29-1; j_gene: TRBJ1-1; CDR3aa: SVEDSGNTEAF
v_gene: TRBV6-9; j_gene: TRBJ1-6; CDR3aa: ASSWTGGSSYNSPLH
v_gene: TRBV25-1; j_gene: TRBJ1-4; CDR3aa: ASSDMTVNEKLF
v_gene: TRBV20-1; j_gene: TRBJ2-3; CDR3aa: SARRGGVTDTQY
v_gene: TRBV10-2; j_gene: TRBJ1-2; CDR3aa: ASVTTGSGYT
v_gene: TRBV29-1; j_gene: TRBJ1-1; CDR3aa: SVEVERAKAF
v_gene: TRBV4-1; j_gene: TRBJ2-5; CDR3aa: ASSQDGQGSGWETQY